The entry below gives a single T cell receptor beta chain sequence along with its context. Its target is not known. Produced via immunoSEQ multiplex PCR; TCRdb's table is partial and in-frame only. The sample includes under 150,000 clones, 80% to 90% of them seen just once. These data come from a study of identifying expanded T cells in peripheral blood. The study's findings and limits: Differentially abundant clones: 0.95 to 1.5 between replicates, about 15 at around 14 days, around 20 at four. Approximately 2-week clone count variance significantly increased as total template count grew.

Collection occurred without any documented infections or immune events in donors. Germline CDR1 reads SGHVS; CDR2 reads FQNEAQ. The CDR3 has 14 amino acids. V lost 1 base, J lost 4 bases, and 9 bases lay in between. The sequencing input was blood. The TCR originated in a person between 18 and 75 years old in good health. The rearrangement uses TRBV7-8 and TRBJ2-3; D gene uncertain. The CDR3 DNA sequence: TGTGCCAGCAGCTTAGGGTGGTCCCCAGATACGCAGTATTTT. Translation gives CASSLGWSPDTQYF.